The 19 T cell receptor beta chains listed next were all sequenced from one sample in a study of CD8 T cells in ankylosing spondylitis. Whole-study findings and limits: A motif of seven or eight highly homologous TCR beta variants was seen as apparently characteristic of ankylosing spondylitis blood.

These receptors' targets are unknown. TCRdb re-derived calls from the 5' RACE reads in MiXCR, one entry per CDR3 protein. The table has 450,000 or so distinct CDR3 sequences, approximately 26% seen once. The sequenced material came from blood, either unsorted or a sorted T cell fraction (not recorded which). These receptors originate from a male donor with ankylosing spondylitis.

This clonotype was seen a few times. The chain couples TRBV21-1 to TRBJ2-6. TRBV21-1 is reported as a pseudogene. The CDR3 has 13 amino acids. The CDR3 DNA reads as TGTGCCAGCATCTCGTGCGGGGCCAACGTCCTGACTTTC. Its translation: CASISCGANVLTF.

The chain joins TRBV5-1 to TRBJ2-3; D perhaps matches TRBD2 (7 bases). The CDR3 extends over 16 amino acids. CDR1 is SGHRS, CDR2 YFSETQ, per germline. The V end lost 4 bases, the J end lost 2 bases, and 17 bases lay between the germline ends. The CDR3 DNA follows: TGCGCCAGCAGCCCTCAAGTCGGGGGGCTCACAGATACGCAGTATTTT. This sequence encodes CASSPQVGGLTDTQYF.

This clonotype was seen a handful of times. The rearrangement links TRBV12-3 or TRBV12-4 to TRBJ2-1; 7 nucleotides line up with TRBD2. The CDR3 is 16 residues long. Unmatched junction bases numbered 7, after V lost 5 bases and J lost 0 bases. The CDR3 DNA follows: TGTGCCAGCAGTCCCGGGACTAAATTCTCCTACAATGAGCAGTTCTTC. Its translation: CASSPGTKFSYNEQFF.

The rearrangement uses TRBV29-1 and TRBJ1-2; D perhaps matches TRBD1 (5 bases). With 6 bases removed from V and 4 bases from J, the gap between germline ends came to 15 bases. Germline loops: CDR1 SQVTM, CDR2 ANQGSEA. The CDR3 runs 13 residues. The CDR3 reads CSVSPQGTYGYTF. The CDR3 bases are TGCAGCGTCTCCCCGCAGGGTACCTATGGCTACACCTTC.

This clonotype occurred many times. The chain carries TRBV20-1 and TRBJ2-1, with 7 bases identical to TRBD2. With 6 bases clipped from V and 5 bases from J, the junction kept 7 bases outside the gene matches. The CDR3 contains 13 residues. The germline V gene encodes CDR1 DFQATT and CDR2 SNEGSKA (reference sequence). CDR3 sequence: CSAVGGRHNEQFF. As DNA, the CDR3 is TGCAGTGCCGTCGGCGGGAGACACAATGAGCAGTTCTTC.

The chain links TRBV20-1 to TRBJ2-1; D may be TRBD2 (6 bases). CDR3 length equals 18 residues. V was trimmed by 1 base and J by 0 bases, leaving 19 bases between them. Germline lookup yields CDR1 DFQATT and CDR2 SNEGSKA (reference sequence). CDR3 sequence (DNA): TGCAGTGCTAGAGTCGTAAGGGGCGGGACGGGCTCCTACAATGAGCAGTTCTTC. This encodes CSARVVRGGTGSYNEQFF.

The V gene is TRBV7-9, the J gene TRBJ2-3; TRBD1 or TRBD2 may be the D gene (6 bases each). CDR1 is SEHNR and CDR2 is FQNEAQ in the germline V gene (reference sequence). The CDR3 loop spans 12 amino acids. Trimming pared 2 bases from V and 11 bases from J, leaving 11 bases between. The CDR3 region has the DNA TGTGCCAGCAGCTTATCAGGGGAGGTGCAGTATTTT. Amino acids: CASSLSGEVQYF.

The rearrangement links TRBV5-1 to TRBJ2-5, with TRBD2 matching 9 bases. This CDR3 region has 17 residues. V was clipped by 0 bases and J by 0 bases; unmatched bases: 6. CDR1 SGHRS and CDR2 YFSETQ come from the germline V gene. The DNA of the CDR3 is TGCGCCAGCAGCTTGGCCGGGACTAGCTCCTACCAAGAGACCCAGTACTTC. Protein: CASSLAGTSSYQETQYF.

The CDR3 sequence is CASSGSGDANTGELFF. The CDR3 nucleotides are TGTGCCAGCAGCGGAAGTGGGGACGCGAACACCGGGGAGCTGTTTTTT. This sequence joins TRBV12-3 or TRBV12-4 and TRBJ2-2, with D possibly called TRBD1 or TRBD2 (5 bases each). This CDR3 has 16 amino acids. Trimming cost V 6 bases and J 0 bases, with 14 bases left between them.

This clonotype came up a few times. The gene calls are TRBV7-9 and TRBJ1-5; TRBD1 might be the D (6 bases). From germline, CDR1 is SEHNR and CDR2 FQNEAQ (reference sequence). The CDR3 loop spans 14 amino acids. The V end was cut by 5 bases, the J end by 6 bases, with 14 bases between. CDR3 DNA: TGTGCCAGCAGCCCGGGGGCCCCTGGTCAGCCCCAGCATTTT. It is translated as CASSPGAPGQPQHF.

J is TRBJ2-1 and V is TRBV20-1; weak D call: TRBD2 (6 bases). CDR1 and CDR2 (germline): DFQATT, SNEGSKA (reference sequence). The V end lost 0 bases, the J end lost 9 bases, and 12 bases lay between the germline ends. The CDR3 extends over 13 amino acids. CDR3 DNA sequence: TGCAGTGCTAGAGATCCCCTCGGGGGTGAGCAGTTCTTC. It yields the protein CSARDPLGGEQFF.

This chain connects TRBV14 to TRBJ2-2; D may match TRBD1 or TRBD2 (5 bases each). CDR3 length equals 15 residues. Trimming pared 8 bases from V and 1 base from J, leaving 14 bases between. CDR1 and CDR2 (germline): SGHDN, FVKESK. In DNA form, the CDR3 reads TGTGCCAGCCCCGGACCGGGGCTGAACACCGGGGAGCTGTTTTTT. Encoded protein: CASPGPGLNTGELFF. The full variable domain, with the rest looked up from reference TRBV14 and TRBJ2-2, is EAGVTQFPSHSVIEKGQTVTLRCDPISGHDNLYWYRRVMGKEIKFLLHFVKESKQDESGMPNNRFLAERTGGTYSTLKVQPAELEDSGVYFCASPGPGLNTGELFFGEGSRLTVL.

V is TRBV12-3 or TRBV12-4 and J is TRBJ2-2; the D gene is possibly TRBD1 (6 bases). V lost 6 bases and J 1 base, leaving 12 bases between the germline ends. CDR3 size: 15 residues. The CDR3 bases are TGTGCCAGCAGCCCTGACAGGCTGAACACCGGGGAGCTGTTTTTT. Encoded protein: CASSPDRLNTGELFF.

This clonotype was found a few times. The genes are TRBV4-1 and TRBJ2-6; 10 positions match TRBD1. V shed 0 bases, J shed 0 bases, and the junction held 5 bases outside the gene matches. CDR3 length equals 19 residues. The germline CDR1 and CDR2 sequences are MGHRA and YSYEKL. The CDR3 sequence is CASSQDKGQGYSGANVLTF. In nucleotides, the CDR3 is TGCGCCAGCAGCCAAGATAAGGGACAGGGGTACTCTGGGGCCAACGTCCTGACTTTC.

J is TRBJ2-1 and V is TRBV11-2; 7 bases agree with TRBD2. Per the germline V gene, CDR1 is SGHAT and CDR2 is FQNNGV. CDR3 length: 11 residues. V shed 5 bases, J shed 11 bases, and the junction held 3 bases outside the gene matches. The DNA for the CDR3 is TGTGCCAGCAGCCGGGGGGACCAGCAGTTCTTC. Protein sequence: CASSRGDQQFF. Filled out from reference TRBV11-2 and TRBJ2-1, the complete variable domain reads EAGVAQSPRYKIIEKRQSVAFWCNPISGHATLYWYQQILGQGPKLLIQFQNNGVVDDSQLPKDRFSAERLKGVDSTLKIQPAKLEDSAVYLCASSRGDQQFFGPGTRLTVL.

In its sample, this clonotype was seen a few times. The CDR3 nucleotides are TGCGCCAGCAGCTTGGTTACTACCCAAGAGACCCAGTACTTC. Translated: CASSLVTTQETQYF. The chain links TRBV5-1 to TRBJ2-5; D is ambiguous. The V gene lost 0 bases and the J gene lost 1 base, with 7 bases spanning the gap. This CDR3 comprises 14 residues. Germline CDR1 reads SGHRS; CDR2 reads YFSETQ.

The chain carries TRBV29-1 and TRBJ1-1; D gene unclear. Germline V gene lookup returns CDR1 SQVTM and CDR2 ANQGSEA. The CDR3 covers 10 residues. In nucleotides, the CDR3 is TGCAGAGTCGGGAACACTGAAGCTTTCTTT. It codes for CRVGNTEAFF.

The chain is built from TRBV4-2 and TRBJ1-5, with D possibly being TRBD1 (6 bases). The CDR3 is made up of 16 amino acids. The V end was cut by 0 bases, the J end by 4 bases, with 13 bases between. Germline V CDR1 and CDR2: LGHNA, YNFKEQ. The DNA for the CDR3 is TGTGCCAGCAGCCAAGAGCCCGGGACAATTAATCAGCCCCAGCATTTT. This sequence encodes CASSQEPGTINQPQHF.

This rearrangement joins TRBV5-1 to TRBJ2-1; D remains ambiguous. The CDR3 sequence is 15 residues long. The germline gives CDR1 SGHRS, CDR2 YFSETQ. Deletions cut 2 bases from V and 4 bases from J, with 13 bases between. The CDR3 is CASSFSPDRYNEQFF. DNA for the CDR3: TGCGCCAGCAGCTTCTCCCCCGATAGATACAATGAGCAGTTCTTC.